These 13 T cell receptor beta chains were all obtained from the same sample, sequenced in a study of T cell repertoires in cytomegalovirus infection. One entry per CDR3 protein, called by TCRdb with MiXCR from the reads. The sample includes about 600,000 distinct CDR3 sequences, 20% to 25% seen only once; the top ten take 8%. The source material was CD8+ T cells from PBMCs. The origin of the receptors is a human donor in good health (CMV status not recorded). Some clones in this sample may be carry-over from other donors' samples.

This clonotype was seen a handful of times. V usage is TRBV5-1 and J usage is TRBJ2-2; D remains ambiguous. The CDR3 sequence is 16 residues long. Trimming took 4 bases from V and 1 from J, leaving 14 bases between them. Germline V gene lookup returns CDR1 SGHRS and CDR2 YFSETQ. CDR3 bases: TGCGCCAGCAGCGTACTCCTGTGGCAGAACACCGGGGAGCTGTTTTTT. Translated: CASSVLLWQNTGELFF.

This chain connects TRBV7-6 to TRBJ2-1, with D perhaps matching TRBD1 or TRBD2 (5 bases each). This CDR3 has 13 residues. The V gene's germline CDR1 is SGHVS and CDR2 FNYEAQ. Trimming took 5 bases from V and 10 from J, leaving 15 bases between them. CDR3 coding DNA: TGTGCCAGCAGCCCCGAGAGGGGTAAGGAGCAGTTCTTC. It codes for CASSPERGKEQFF.

The rearrangement joins TRBV5-5 to TRBJ2-3; no firm D call. The germline CDR1 and CDR2 sequences are SGHKS and YYEKEE (reference sequence). The length of the CDR3 is 15 residues. V was clipped by 7 bases and J by 2 bases, with 17 bases between them. The CDR3 reads CASGLDRRTTDTQYF. The CDR3 DNA sequence: TGTGCCAGCGGGCTTGACCGGCGCACCACAGATACGCAGTATTTT.

This clonotype was recorded a few times. J is TRBJ2-6 and V is TRBV20-1, with D perhaps TRBD1 (6 bases). CDR3 size: 17 residues. V lost 5 bases to trimming and J lost 0 bases, with 17 bases between them. The germline V gene has CDR1 DFQATT and CDR2 SNEGSKA (reference sequence). The CDR3 loop reads CSALDRNNPSGANVLTF. The CDR3 bases are TGCAGTGCTTTAGACAGGAACAACCCCTCTGGGGCCAACGTCCTGACTTTC.

The chain is built from TRBV6-8 and TRBJ2-3; 7 bases fit TRBD2. Germline assignment: CDR1 MNHGY and CDR2 SAAAGT. This CDR3 spans 16 amino acids. V lost 5 bases and J lost 4; bases outside the gene matches: 12. The CDR3 bases are TGTGCCAGCAGTCTCCCACTAGCGAGGACCTCAGATACGCAGTATTTT. It yields the protein CASSLPLARTSDTQYF.

The chain joins TRBV27 to TRBJ2-1; 8 positions agree with TRBD2. The V gene's germline CDR1 is MNHEY and CDR2 SMNVEV (reference sequence). This CDR3 region has 16 residues. The junction had 1 base not matched to a gene; V was cut back by 0 bases and J by 0 bases. CDR3 sequence: CASSLSSGGSYNEQFF. For the CDR3, the DNA is TGTGCCAGCAGTTTATCAAGCGGGGGCTCCTACAATGAGCAGTTCTTC.

The gene calls are TRBV5-6 and TRBJ1-6; unclear D gene. The CDR3 runs to 11 residues. The V and J ends lost 3 bases and 12 bases respectively, with 7 bases between them. The germline CDR1 and CDR2 sequences are SGHDT and YYEEEE. Here the CDR3 reads CASSYLGPLHF. CDR3 DNA sequence: TGTGCCAGCAGCTACCTGGGACCCCTCCACTTT.

The chain joins TRBV5-1 to TRBJ1-1; no firm D call. CDR1 is SGHRS, CDR2 YFSETQ, per germline. Trimming left V 4 bases short and J 1 base short, with 11 bases between. The CDR3 is 14 residues long. For the CDR3, the DNA is TGCGCCAGCAGCCCTCAAGACGGGAACACTGAAGCTTTCTTT. Protein product: CASSPQDGNTEAFF.

About this clonotype: Possible read error: a much larger clone is one base away. The chain is built from TRBV7-2 and TRBJ2-3; 9 nucleotides agree with TRBD1. This CDR3 is built from 17 residues. CDR1 is SGHTA, CDR2 FQGNSA, per germline. The DNA of the CDR3 is TGTGCCAGGAGCTTCCCGTCGGACAGGGGTTTGGCAGATACGCAGTATTTT. Translated, it gives CARSFPSDRGLADTQYF. The full variable domain, its missing parts supplied by reference TRBV7-2 and TRBJ2-3, is GAGVSQSPSNKVTEKGKDVELRCDPISGHTALYWYRQSLGQGLEFLIYFQGNSAPDKSGLPSDRFSAERTGGSVSTLTIQRTQQEDSAVYLCARSFPSDRGLADTQYFGPGTRLTVL.

This rearrangement joins TRBV6-1 to TRBJ2-5; D is undetermined. Germline values: CDR1 MNHNS, CDR2 SASEGT. The length of the CDR3 is 11 residues. V was trimmed by 7 bases and J by 5 bases, leaving 8 bases between them. This CDR3 is CASIARETQYF. The CDR3 region has the DNA TGTGCCAGCATTGCCCGGGAGACCCAGTACTTC.

The chain joins TRBV19 to TRBJ1-1; the D gene is possibly TRBD1 (5 bases). There are 13 residues in the CDR3. The ends were cut back, 9 bases at V and 1 base at J, with 12 bases in the middle. Germline lookup yields CDR1 LNHDA and CDR2 SQIVND (reference sequence). The CDR3 protein is CASAWGGNTEAFF. CDR3 DNA: TGTGCCAGCGCGTGGGGGGGGAACACTGAAGCTTTCTTT.

This clonotype was picked up a small number of times. This may be a read error: a much more frequent sequence differs by one nucleotide. The V gene is TRBV12-3 or TRBV12-4, the J gene TRBJ1-1; D might be TRBD1 (5 bases). Trimming took 6 bases from V and 4 from J, leaving 9 bases between them. This CDR3 has 12 residues. The DNA for the CDR3 is TGTGCCAGCAGATTCGGGGGCACTGAAGCTTTCTTT. As protein: CASRFGGTEAFF.

This clonotype was counted a few times. The chain combines TRBV2 with TRBJ2-5; D is perhaps TRBD2 (7 bases). V lost 8 bases and J lost 5, with 24 bases in between. Germline-derived CDR1 and CDR2 are SNHLY and FYNNEI. The CDR3 spans 16 residues. CDR3 residues: CASDRLEGGPWETQYF. CDR3 DNA sequence: TGTGCCAGCGACCGCCTGGAGGGGGGGCCGTGGGAGACCCAGTACTTC.